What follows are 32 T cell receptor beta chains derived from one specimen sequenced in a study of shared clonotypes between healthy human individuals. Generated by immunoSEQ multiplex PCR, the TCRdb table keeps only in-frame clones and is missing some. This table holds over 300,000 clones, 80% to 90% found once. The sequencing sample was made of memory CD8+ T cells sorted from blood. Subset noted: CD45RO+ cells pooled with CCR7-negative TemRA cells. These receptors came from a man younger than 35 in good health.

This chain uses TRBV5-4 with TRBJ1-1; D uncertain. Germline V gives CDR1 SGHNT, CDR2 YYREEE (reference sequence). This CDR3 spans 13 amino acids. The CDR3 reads CATFKGLSTEAFF. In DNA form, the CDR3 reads TGTGCAACCTTCAAGGGTTTAAGCACTGAAGCTTTCTTT.

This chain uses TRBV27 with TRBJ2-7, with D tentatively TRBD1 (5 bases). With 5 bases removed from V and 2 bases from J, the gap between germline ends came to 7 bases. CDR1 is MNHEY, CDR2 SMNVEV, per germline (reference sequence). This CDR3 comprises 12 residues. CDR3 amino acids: CASSDRTYEQYF. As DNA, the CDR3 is TGTGCCAGCAGTGACAGAACCTACGAGCAGTACTTC.

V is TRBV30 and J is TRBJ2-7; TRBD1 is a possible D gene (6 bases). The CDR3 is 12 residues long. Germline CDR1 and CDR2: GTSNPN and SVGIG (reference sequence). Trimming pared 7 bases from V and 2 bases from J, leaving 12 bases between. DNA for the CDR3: TGTGCCTTAACAGGGTCCACCTACGAGCAGTACTTC. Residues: CALTGSTYEQYF.

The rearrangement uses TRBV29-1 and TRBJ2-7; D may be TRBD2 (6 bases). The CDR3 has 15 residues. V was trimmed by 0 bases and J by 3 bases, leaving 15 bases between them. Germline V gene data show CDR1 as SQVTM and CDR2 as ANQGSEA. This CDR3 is CSVEERGSGNYEQYF. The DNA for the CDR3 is TGCAGCGTTGAAGAACGGGGGTCAGGGAACTACGAGCAGTACTTC.

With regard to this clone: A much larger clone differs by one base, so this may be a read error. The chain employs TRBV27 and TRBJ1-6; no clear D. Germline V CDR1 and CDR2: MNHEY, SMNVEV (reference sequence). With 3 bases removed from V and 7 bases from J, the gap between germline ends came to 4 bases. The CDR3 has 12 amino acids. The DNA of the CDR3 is TGTGCCAGCAGTTTCTTGAATTCACCCCTCCACTTT. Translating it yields CASSFLNSPLHF.

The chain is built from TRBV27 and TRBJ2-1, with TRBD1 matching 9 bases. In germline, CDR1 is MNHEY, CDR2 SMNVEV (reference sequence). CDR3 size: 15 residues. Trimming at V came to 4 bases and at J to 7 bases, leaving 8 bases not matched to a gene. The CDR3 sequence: CASSSDRGLRNEQFF. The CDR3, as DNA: TGTGCCAGCAGTTCCGACAGGGGGTTACGGAATGAGCAGTTCTTC.

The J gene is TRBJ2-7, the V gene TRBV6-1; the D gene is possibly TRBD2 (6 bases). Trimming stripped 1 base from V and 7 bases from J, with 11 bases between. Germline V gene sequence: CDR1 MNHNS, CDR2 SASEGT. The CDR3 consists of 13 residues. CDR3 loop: CASSEVGGREQYF. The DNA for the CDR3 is TGTGCCAGCAGTGAAGTCGGGGGTCGGGAGCAGTACTTC.

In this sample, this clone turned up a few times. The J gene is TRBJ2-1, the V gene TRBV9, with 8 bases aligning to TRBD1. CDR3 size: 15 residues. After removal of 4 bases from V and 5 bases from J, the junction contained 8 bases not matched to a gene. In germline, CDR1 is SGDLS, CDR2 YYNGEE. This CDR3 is CASSPDRDSDNEQFF. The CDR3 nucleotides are TGTGCCAGCAGCCCGGACAGGGACTCGGACAATGAGCAGTTCTTC.

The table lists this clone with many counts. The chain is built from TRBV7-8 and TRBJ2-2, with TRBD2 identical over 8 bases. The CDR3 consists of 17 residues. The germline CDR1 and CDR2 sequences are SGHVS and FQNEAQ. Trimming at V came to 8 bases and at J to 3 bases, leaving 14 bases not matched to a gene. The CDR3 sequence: CASGSGTTQEYTGELFF. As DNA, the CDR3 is TGTGCCAGCGGTAGCGGGACTACACAAGAATACACCGGGGAGCTGTTTTTT. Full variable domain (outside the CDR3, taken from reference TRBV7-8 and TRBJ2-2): GAGVSQSPRYKVAKRGQDVALRCDPISGHVSLFWYQQALGQGPEFLTYFQNEAQLDKSGLPSDRFFAERPEGSVSTLKIQRTQQEDSAVYLCASGSGTTQEYTGELFFGEGSRLTVL.

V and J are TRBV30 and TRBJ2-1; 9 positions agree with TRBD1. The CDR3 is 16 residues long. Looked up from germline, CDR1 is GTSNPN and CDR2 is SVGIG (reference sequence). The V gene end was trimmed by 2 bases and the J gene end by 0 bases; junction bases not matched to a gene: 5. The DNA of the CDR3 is TGTGCCTGGAGTCCAGGGACAGGGAGCTCCTACAATGAGCAGTTCTTC. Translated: CAWSPGTGSSYNEQFF.

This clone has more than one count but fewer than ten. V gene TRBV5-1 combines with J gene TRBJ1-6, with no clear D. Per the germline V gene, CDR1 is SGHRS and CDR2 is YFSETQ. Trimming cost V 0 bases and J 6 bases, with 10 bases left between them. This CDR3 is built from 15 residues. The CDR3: CASSLEPGTNSPLHF. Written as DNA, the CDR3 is TGCGCCAGCAGCTTGGAGCCGGGAACTAATTCACCCCTCCACTTT.

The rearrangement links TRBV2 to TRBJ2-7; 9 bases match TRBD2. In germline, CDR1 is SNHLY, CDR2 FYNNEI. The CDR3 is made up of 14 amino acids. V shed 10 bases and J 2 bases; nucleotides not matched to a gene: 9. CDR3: CAILEASGAYEQYF. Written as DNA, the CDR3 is TGTGCCATTCTCGAGGCTAGCGGGGCCTACGAGCAGTACTTC.

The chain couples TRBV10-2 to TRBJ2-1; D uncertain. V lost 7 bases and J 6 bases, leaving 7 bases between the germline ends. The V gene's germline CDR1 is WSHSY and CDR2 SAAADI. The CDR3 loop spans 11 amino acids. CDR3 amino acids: CASIVGNEQFF. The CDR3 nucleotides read TGCGCCAGCATAGTGGGCAATGAGCAGTTCTTC.

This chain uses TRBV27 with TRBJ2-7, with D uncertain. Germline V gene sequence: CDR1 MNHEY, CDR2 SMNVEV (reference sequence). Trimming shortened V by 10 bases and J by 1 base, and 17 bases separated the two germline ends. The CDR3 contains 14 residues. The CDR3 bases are TGTGCCACCCGGCACGGCTTCGGGTCCTACGAGCAGTACTTC. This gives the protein CATRHGFGSYEQYF.

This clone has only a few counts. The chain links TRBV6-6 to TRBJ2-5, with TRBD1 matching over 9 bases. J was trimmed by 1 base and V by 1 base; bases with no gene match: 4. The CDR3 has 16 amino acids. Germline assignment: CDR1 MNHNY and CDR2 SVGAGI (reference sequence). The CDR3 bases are TGTGCCAGCAGTTACTTGAGGACAGGGGCCCAAGAGACCCAGTACTTC. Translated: CASSYLRTGAQETQYF.

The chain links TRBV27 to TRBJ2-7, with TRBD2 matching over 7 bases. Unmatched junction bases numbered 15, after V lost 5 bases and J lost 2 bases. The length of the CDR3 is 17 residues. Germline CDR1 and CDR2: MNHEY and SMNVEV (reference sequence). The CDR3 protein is CASSPSAGERVPYEQYF. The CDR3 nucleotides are TGTGCCAGCAGTCCCTCGGCGGGGGAGAGAGTCCCCTACGAGCAGTACTTC.

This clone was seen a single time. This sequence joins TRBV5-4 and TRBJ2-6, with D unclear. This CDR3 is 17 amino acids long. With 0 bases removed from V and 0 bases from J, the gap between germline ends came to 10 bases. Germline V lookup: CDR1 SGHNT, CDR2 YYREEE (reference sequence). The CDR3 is CASSLGQLTSGANVLTF. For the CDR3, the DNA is TGTGCCAGCAGCTTGGGGCAGCTAACCTCTGGGGCCAACGTCCTGACTTTC.

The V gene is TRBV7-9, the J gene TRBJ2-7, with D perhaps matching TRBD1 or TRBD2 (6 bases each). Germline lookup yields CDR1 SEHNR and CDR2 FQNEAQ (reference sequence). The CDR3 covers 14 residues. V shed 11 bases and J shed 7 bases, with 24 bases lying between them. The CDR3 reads CAAPAEEGGVEQYF. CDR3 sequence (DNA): TGTGCCGCCCCGGCGGAGGAGGGGGGTGTTGAGCAGTACTTC.

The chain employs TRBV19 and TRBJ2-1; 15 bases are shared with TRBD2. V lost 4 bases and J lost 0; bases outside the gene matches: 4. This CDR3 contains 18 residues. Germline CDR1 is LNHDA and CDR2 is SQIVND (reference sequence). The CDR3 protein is CASSTPGLAGGSYNEQFF. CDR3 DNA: TGTGCCAGTAGTACGCCGGGACTAGCGGGAGGCTCCTACAATGAGCAGTTCTTC. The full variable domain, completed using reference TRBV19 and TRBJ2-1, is DGGITQSPKYLFRKEGQNVTLSCEQNLNHDAMYWYRQDPGQGLRLIYYSQIVNDFQKGDIAEGYSVSREKKESFPLTVTSAQKNPTAFYLCASSTPGLAGGSYNEQFFGPGTRLTVL.

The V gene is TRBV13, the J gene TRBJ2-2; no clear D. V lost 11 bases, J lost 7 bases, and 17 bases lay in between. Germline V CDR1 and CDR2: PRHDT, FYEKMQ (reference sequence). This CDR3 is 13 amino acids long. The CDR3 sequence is CAARKDSHGELFF. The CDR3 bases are TGTGCCGCGAGGAAGGATAGCCACGGGGAGCTGTTTTTT.

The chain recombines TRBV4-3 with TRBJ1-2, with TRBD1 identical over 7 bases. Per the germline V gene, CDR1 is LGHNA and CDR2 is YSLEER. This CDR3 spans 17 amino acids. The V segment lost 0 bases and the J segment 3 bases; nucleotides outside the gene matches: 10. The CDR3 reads CASSQEGIRQGDYGYTF. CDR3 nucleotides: TGCGCCAGCAGCCAAGAAGGGATCCGACAGGGTGACTATGGCTACACCTTC.

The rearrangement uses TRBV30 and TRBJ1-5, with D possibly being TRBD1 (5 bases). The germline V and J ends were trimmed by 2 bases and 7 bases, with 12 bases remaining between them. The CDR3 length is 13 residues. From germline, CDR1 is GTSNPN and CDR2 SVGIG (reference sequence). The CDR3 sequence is CAWSHSGDQPQHF. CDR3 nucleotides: TGTGCCTGGAGTCACAGCGGGGACCAGCCCCAGCATTTT.

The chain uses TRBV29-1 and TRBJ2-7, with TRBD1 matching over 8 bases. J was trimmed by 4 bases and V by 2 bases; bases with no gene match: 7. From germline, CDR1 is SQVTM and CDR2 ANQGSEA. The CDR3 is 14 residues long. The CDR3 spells CSVEQGAPLYEQYF. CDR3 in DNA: TGCAGCGTTGAACAGGGGGCTCCTCTATACGAGCAGTACTTC.

The CDR3 nucleotides are TGTGCCAGCAGCACTAGCGGAGGGAGCACCGAAGGGGAGCTGTTTTTT. It yields the protein CASSTSGGSTEGELFF. This rearrangement joins TRBV4-2 to TRBJ2-2; 8 positions match TRBD2. Per the germline V gene, CDR1 is LGHNA and CDR2 is YNFKEQ. J gave up 8 bases and V 5 bases, and 13 bases lay outside the gene matches. This CDR3 spans 16 amino acids.

The CDR3 spells CASSVAGGGQPQHF. The CDR3 DNA reads TGTGCCAGCTCCGTCGCGGGGGGGGGCCAGCCCCAGCATTTT. The chain recombines TRBV28 with TRBJ1-5; a weak D match, TRBD1 (6 bases). The CDR3 totals 14 residues. Trimming shortened V by 8 bases and J by 7 bases, and 18 bases separated the two germline ends. In germline, CDR1 is MDHEN, CDR2 SYDVKM.

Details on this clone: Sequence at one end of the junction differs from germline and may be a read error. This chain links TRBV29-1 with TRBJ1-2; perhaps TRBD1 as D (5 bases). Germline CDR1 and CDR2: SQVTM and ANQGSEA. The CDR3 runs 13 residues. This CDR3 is CSLDGGEDYGYTF. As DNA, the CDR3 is TGCAGCCTTGATGGAGGGGAGGACTATGGCTACACCTTC.

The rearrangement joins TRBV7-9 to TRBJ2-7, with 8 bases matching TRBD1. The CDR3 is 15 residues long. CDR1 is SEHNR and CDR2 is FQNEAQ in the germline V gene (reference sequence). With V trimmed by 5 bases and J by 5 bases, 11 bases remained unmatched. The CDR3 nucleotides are TGTGCCAGCAGCCTCCGGACAGGGATTGTCCACGAGCAGTACTTC. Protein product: CASSLRTGIVHEQYF. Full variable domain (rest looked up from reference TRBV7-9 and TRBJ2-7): DTGVSQNPRHKITKRGQNVTFRCDPISEHNRLYWYRQTLGQGPEFLTYFQNEAQLEKSRLLSDRFSAERPKGSFSTLEIQRTEQGDSAMYLCASSLRTGIVHEQYFGPGTRLTVT.

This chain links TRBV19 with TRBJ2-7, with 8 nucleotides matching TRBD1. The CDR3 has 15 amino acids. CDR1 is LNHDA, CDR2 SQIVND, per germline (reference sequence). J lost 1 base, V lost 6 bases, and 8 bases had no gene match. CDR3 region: CASSVTGGESYEQYF. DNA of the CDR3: TGTGCCAGTAGCGTTACAGGGGGAGAGTCCTACGAGCAGTACTTC. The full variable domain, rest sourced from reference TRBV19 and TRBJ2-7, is DGGITQSPKYLFRKEGQNVTLSCEQNLNHDAMYWYRQDPGQGLRLIYYSQIVNDFQKGDIAEGYSVSREKKESFPLTVTSAQKNPTAFYLCASSVTGGESYEQYFGPGTRLTVT.

The chain's CDR3 is CASQTGTGPLKSYEQYF. The CDR3 region has the DNA TGCGCCAGTCAAACCGGGACAGGACCCCTAAAGTCCTACGAGCAGTACTTC. This chain connects TRBV5-1 to TRBJ2-7, with 8 bases lining up with TRBD1. The CDR3 length is 17 residues. Germline CDR1 is SGHRS and CDR2 is YFSETQ. After removal of 8 bases from V and 1 base from J, the junction contained 17 bases not matched to a gene. Using reference TRBV5-1 and TRBJ2-7 for the parts outside the CDR3, the full variable domain is KAGVTQTPRYLIKTRGQQVTLSCSPISGHRSVSWYQQTPGQGLQFLFEYFSETQRNKGNFPGRFSGRQFSNSRSEMNVSTLELGDSALYLCASQTGTGPLKSYEQYFGPGTRLTVT.

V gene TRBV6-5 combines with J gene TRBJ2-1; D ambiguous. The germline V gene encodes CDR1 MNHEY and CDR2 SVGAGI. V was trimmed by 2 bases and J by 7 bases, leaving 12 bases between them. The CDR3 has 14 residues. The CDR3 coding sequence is TGTGCCAGCAGTTACCTAGAAAGGTGGAATGAGCAGTTCTTC. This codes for CASSYLERWNEQFF.

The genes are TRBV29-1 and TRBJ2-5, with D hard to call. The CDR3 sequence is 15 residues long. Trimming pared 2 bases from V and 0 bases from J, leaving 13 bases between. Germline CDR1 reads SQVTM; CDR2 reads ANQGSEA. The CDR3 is CSVEFRVPYQETQYF. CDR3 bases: TGCAGCGTTGAATTTCGGGTCCCGTACCAAGAGACCCAGTACTTC.

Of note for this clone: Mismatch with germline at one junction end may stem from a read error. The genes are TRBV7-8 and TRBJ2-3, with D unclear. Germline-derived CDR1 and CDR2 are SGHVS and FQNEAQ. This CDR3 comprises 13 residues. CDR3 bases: TGTGCCAGCAGCCCATCAGGCCAACTGATAAAGGGTTTT. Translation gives CASSPSGQLIKGF.